This T cell receptor (beta chain) was sequenced in a study of blood T cells in healthy people across ages. Study-level points and caveats: Fewer expanded clones and more diversity marked long-lived versus aged donors. Age advanced and TCR beta diversity per million T cells fell, roughly linearly.

PCR was performed a second time for about 7 to 12 cycles using a sample-barcoded 5' primer and a J-beta primer mix. TCRdb independently ran MiXCR on the 5' RACE reads; one entry per CDR3 protein. The sample lists 550,000 to 800,000 distinct CDR3 sequences, around 21% occurring once. Regarding this clonotype: Antigen unknown.

The study recruited healthy Caucasian donors from Russia who were aged about 6 to 90. CDR3 length equals 13 residues. CDR1 is MNHNS and CDR2 is SASEGT in the germline V gene. V dropped 8 bases and J dropped 8; count of bases not matched to a gene: 4. This sequence joins TRBV6-1 and TRBJ2-1, with 12 nucleotides matching TRBD2. The source is a man in his 70s in good health. What was sequenced was blood. The CDR3 DNA follows: TGTGCCAGCGCCGGACTAGCGGGACATGAGCAGTTCTTC. Its translation: CASAGLAGHEQFF.